The present TCR beta chain was sequenced within a study of blood T cell repertoires in COVID-19. Study details: Donors in the United States, Italy and Spain gave samples during acute or convalescent COVID-19.

Authors' analysis steps: Amplification of reference gene primers provided the estimated nucleated cell counts. Profiled with immunoSEQ multiplex PCR; TCRdb holds only in-frame clones, not every one. Clonal size and the V and J genes are those of that table, whereas D and trimming came from the DNA. The profile shows over 130,000 clones, roughly 84% of them singletons. This CDR3 spans 14 amino acids. CDR1 is KGHSH and CDR2 is LQKENI in the germline V gene. V shed 1 base and J shed 3 bases, with 10 bases lying between them. Sequenced sample: peripheral blood. The receptor was derived from a man in his sixties or seventies with acute or convalescent COVID-19. The gene calls are TRBV18 and TRBJ2-7, with a weak D call TRBD1 (5 bases). This CDR3 reads CASSPLQGGYEQYF. The CDR3 nucleotides read TGTGCCAGCTCACCACTTCAGGGTGGCTACGAGCAGTACTTC. Combining the CDR3 with reference TRBV18 and TRBJ2-7 gives the whole variable domain NAGVMQNPRHLVRRRGQEARLRCSPMKGHSHVYWYRQLPEEGLKFMVYLQKENIIDESGMPKERFSAEFPKEGPSILRIQQVVRGDSAAYFCASSPLQGGYEQYFGPGTRLTVT.